The 24 T cell receptor beta chains listed next were all sequenced from one sample in a study of CD8+ T cells in alopecia areata. Once RNA had been extracted, it was reverse transcribed into cDNA to act as the sequencing template. The data were produced by immunoSEQ multiplex PCR, yet TCRdb's version contains in-frame clones alone and is incomplete. The repertoire holds around 150,000 clones, with 62% as singletons. Sequenced sample: CD8+ T cells sorted from blood. These TCRs come from a human donor in good health.

The V gene is TRBV4-1, the J gene TRBJ2-1, with D maybe TRBD1 (6 bases). Germline V CDR1 and CDR2: MGHRA, YSYEKL. The CDR3 totals 16 residues. V was trimmed by 1 base and J by 0 bases, leaving 10 bases between them. The CDR3 reads CASSQVLGGSYNEQFF. In DNA, the CDR3 is TGCGCCAGCAGCCAAGTCTTAGGGGGCTCCTACAATGAGCAGTTCTTC.

The chain couples TRBV27 to TRBJ1-4, with 9 bases fitting TRBD1. The CDR3 has 15 amino acids. Unmatched junction bases numbered 5, after V lost 4 bases and J lost 5 bases. The germline V gene has CDR1 MNHEY and CDR2 SMNVEV (reference sequence). CDR3 DNA: TGTGCCAGCAGTTCGGGGACAGGGCGAAATGAAAAACTGTTTTTT. Translated: CASSSGTGRNEKLFF.

This chain joins TRBV27 and TRBJ2-7, with a weak D call TRBD2 (6 bases). The CDR3 runs 11 residues. Germline lookup yields CDR1 MNHEY and CDR2 SMNVEV (reference sequence). V was clipped by 7 bases and J by 6 bases, with 10 bases between them. The CDR3 region is CASTRGTEQYF. CDR3 DNA sequence: TGTGCCAGCACCCGGGGGACCGAGCAGTACTTC.

This chain connects TRBV19 to TRBJ2-5; 9 nucleotides line up with TRBD1. Germline V CDR1 and CDR2: LNHDA, SQIVND (reference sequence). The CDR3 consists of 15 residues. The V segment lost 5 bases and the J segment 2 bases; nucleotides outside the gene matches: 6. In DNA, the CDR3 is TGTGCCAGTAGTGTCGGGACAGGGTTGCAAGAGACCCAGTACTTC. The encoded protein is CASSVGTGLQETQYF.

The V and J genes are TRBV13 and TRBJ2-1; the match to TRBD2 covers 7 bases. Looked up from germline, CDR1 is PRHDT and CDR2 is FYEKMQ (reference sequence). Trimming removed 10 bases from V and 4 bases from J; junction bases left unmatched: 10. The CDR3 has 14 residues. The CDR3 protein is CATLTRGEYNEQFF. The CDR3 bases are TGTGCCACCCTTACCCGGGGGGAGTACAATGAGCAGTTCTTC.

This rearrangement joins TRBV6-5 to TRBJ2-3; TRBD2 matches at 9 bases. J lost 3 bases, V lost 5 bases, and 6 bases had no gene match. This CDR3 has 15 residues. Germline V CDR1 and CDR2: MNHEY, SVGAGI. DNA for the CDR3: TGTGCCAGCAGTCCGCGGGGGGGAGGGACAGATACGCAGTATTTT. Translated: CASSPRGGGTDTQYF.

This clone was seen more than once but under ten times. The rearrangement joins TRBV29-1 to TRBJ2-1; 11 bases fit TRBD2. J was trimmed by 8 bases and V by 4 bases; bases with no gene match: 4. This CDR3 has 13 residues. Germline CDR1 is SQVTM and CDR2 is ANQGSEA. The CDR3 region is CSVVTSGNYEQFF. CDR3 in DNA: TGCAGCGTTGTGACTAGCGGGAACTATGAGCAGTTCTTC.

This clone was seen only once. The chain is built from TRBV7-9 and TRBJ2-2, with 13 positions matching TRBD2. This CDR3 has 16 amino acids. The germline V gene has CDR1 SEHNR and CDR2 FQNEAQ (reference sequence). The ends lost 5 bases at V and 6 bases at J; junction bases unmatched: 6. The CDR3 region is CASSQGLAGVAGELFF. CDR3 DNA: TGTGCCAGCAGCCAAGGACTAGCGGGAGTGGCCGGGGAGCTGTTTTTT.

The rearrangement links TRBV10-2 to TRBJ2-7; possibly TRBD1 for D (6 bases). V lost 6 bases to trimming and J lost 3 bases, with 12 bases between them. CDR3 length: 13 residues. From germline, CDR1 is WSHSY and CDR2 SAAADI. The CDR3 DNA sequence: TGCGCCAGCAGCGGACAGAGGAACTACGAGCAGTACTTC. Residues: CASSGQRNYEQYF.

This chain links TRBV7-9 with TRBJ1-2; D gene uncertain. The CDR3 has 14 amino acids. V lost 1 base and J 1 base, leaving 7 bases between the germline ends. Germline CDR1 is SEHNR and CDR2 is FQNEAQ (reference sequence). CDR3: CASSLEDINYGYTF. CDR3 nucleotide sequence: TGTGCCAGCAGCTTAGAAGACATTAACTATGGCTACACCTTC.

This chain connects TRBV7-8 to TRBJ2-7, with 8 bases identical to TRBD2. Germline CDR1 reads SGHVS; CDR2 reads FQNEAQ. The CDR3 is 15 amino acids. V lost 5 bases, J lost 4 bases, and 10 bases stayed unmatched. In nucleotides, the CDR3 is TGTGCCAGCAGCCCCCGAGCGGGAGCGGTATACGAGCAGTACTTC. Protein sequence: CASSPRAGAVYEQYF. Full variable domain (rest looked up from reference TRBV7-8 and TRBJ2-7): GAGVSQSPRYKVAKRGQDVALRCDPISGHVSLFWYQQALGQGPEFLTYFQNEAQLDKSGLPSDRFFAERPEGSVSTLKIQRTQQEDSAVYLCASSPRAGAVYEQYFGPGTRLTVT.

The chain uses TRBV6-7 and TRBJ2-7; no firm D call. TRBV6-7 is noted as an ORF with a role that remains uncertain. Trimming pared 4 bases from V and 7 bases from J, leaving 23 bases between. The CDR3 contains 16 residues. CDR3 sequence reads: CASSSVELAVVGEQYF. DNA of the CDR3: TGTGCCAGCAGTTCCGTGGAGCTCGCGGTGGTAGGAGAGCAGTACTTC.

This chain joins TRBV2 and TRBJ1-1; D not certain. Germline lookup yields CDR1 SNHLY and CDR2 FYNNEI. Trimming removed 6 bases from V and 5 bases from J, with 4 bases in between. The CDR3 spans 10 residues. The CDR3 spells CASSGTEAFF. The CDR3 nucleotides read TGTGCCAGCAGCGGAACTGAAGCTTTCTTT.

This clone has just a few counts. The gene calls are TRBV7-9 and TRBJ2-1, with no clear D. Per germline, CDR1 SEHNR and CDR2 FQNEAQ (reference sequence). The V and J ends lost 5 bases and 5 bases respectively, with 7 bases between them. This CDR3 is built from 12 residues. CDR3 sequence reads: CASSNLDNEQFF. CDR3 nucleotides: TGTGCCAGCAGCAACCTGGACAATGAGCAGTTCTTC.

The chain is built from TRBV27 and TRBJ2-3, with 12 bases lining up with TRBD2. CDR1 is MNHEY, CDR2 SMNVEV, per germline (reference sequence). The CDR3 contains 16 residues. V lost 2 bases, J lost 6 bases, and 6 bases stayed unmatched. In DNA, the CDR3 is TGTGCCAGCAGTTTAGACGGACTAGCGGGATTGGATACGCAGTATTTT. Its protein product is CASSLDGLAGLDTQYF.

This chain connects TRBV7-9 to TRBJ1-1; D unresolved. This CDR3 spans 13 amino acids. V gave up 8 bases and J gave up 1 base, with 11 bases separating them. Germline lookup yields CDR1 SEHNR and CDR2 FQNEAQ (reference sequence). The CDR3 region has the DNA TGTGCCAGCCTTACCGGTGAGAACACTGAAGCTTTCTTT. Translation gives CASLTGENTEAFF.

The chain employs TRBV27 and TRBJ1-2; tentatively, D is TRBD1 (5 bases). Trimming cost V 3 bases and J 8 bases, with 16 bases left between them. The CDR3 length is 14 residues. CDR1 MNHEY and CDR2 SMNVEV come from the germline V gene (reference sequence). CDR3 coding DNA: TGTGCCAGCAGTTTCACCGGGATGGGGCAGGGCTACACCTTC. It specifies CASSFTGMGQGYTF.

V gene TRBV29-1 combines with J gene TRBJ2-5, with D possibly being TRBD1 (6 bases). The germline V gene encodes CDR1 SQVTM and CDR2 ANQGSEA. The CDR3 has 13 amino acids. V was shortened by 2 bases and J by 5 bases, with 12 bases between the two germline ends. CDR3 region: CSVETGPRETQYF. For the CDR3, the DNA is TGCAGCGTTGAAACAGGGCCCCGGGAGACCCAGTACTTC.

As for this clone: Other nucleotide sequences from this sample produce the same CDR3. The chain joins TRBV29-1 to TRBJ1-2, with D possibly matching TRBD1 (5 bases). V was trimmed by 0 bases and J by 11 bases, leaving 10 bases between them. This CDR3 comprises 11 residues. Germline CDR1 is SQVTM and CDR2 is ANQGSEA. CDR3 amino acids: CSVEDRKGYTF. Written as DNA, the CDR3 is TGCAGCGTTGAAGACAGGAAGGGGTACACCTTC.

The chain recombines TRBV27 with TRBJ1-1; tentative D call: TRBD1 (6 bases). The CDR3 sequence is 14 residues long. Germline CDR1 MNHEY, CDR2 SMNVEV (reference sequence). V shed 1 base and J shed 1 base, with 7 bases lying between them. The CDR3, as DNA: TGTGCCAGCAGTTTATGGGGACAGAACACTGAAGCTTTCTTT. Its translation is CASSLWGQNTEAFF.

CDR3: CASSPGTGAPTDTQYF. CDR3 nucleotide sequence: TGTGCCAGCAGCCCCGGAACGGGAGCTCCAACAGATACGCAGTATTTT. This chain connects TRBV11-2 to TRBJ2-3; TRBD2 might be the D (6 bases). The CDR3 is 16 amino acids. Trimming stripped 5 bases from V and 3 bases from J, with 18 bases between. Per germline, CDR1 SGHAT and CDR2 FQNNGV.

This clone came up once. J is TRBJ2-7 and V is TRBV15; possibly TRBD1 for D (5 bases). CDR3 length: 15 amino acids. Trimming stripped 5 bases from V and 2 bases from J, with 16 bases between. Looked up from germline, CDR1 is LNHNV and CDR2 is YYDKDF (reference sequence). CDR3: CATSGPWADTYEQYF. The CDR3 nucleotides read TGTGCCACCAGCGGTCCTTGGGCGGACACCTACGAGCAGTACTTC.

This chain joins TRBV21-1 and TRBJ2-5; the table's D call TRBD2 went unverified against the DNA. TRBV21-1 is a pseudogene locus. The CDR3 covers 12 residues. CDR3 in DNA: TGTGCCAGCAGCAAAGGAGGGGAGACCCAGTACTTC. It is translated as CASSKGGETQYF.

The chain links TRBV27 to TRBJ2-5, with unresolved D. The CDR3 contains 14 residues. CDR1 is MNHEY and CDR2 is SMNVEV in the germline V gene (reference sequence). Trimming took 5 bases from V and 1 from J, leaving 11 bases between them. CDR3 protein: CASSPEGFQETQYF. The CDR3 DNA follows: TGTGCCAGCAGTCCAGAAGGCTTCCAAGAGACCCAGTACTTC.